A single sample gave rise to the 28 T cell receptor beta chains below, sequenced in a study of graft-versus-host responses after intestinal transplantation. Libraries were prepared by immunoSEQ multiplex PCR; TCRdb keeps only in-frame clonotypes and omits some of them. Of tens of thousands of clones detected, roughly 93% appear once; the ten largest clones hold 5.9%. Sequencing was performed on PBMCs, taken about 800 days after a first intestinal transplant, on the day of a second. These receptors all come from a human patient who received an intestinal transplant, so some T cells may come from the graft donor.

This chain links TRBV4-1 with TRBJ1-3; no definite D call. Trimming pared 3 bases from V and 0 bases from J, leaving 9 bases between. Per the germline V gene, CDR1 is MGHRA and CDR2 is YSYEKL. The CDR3 runs 15 residues. CDR3 bases: TGCGCCAGCAGCCACACAGAGCTCTCTGGAAACACCATATATTTT. Protein sequence: CASSHTELSGNTIYF.

With respect to this clone: Other DNA sequences within the sample encode an identical CDR3. The genes are TRBV28 and TRBJ2-2; 7 positions agree with TRBD1. This CDR3 is built from 15 residues. Germline V lookup: CDR1 MDHEN, CDR2 SYDVKM. The junction had 4 bases not matched to a gene; V was cut back by 2 bases and J by 4 bases. The CDR3 DNA is TGTGCCAGCAGTTTACGCCCAGGGGGCACCGGGGAGCTGTTTTTT. Residues: CASSLRPGGTGELFF.

This clone was recorded a few times. This chain links TRBV18 with TRBJ2-3; tentative D call: TRBD2 (5 bases). V was trimmed by 3 bases and J by 6 bases, leaving 19 bases between them. The length of the CDR3 is 16 residues. In germline, CDR1 is KGHSH, CDR2 LQKENI. In nucleotides, the CDR3 is TGTGCCAGCTCACCGGTGACTACCCACGTAGGGGATACGCAGTATTTT. Translating it yields CASSPVTTHVGDTQYF.

V is TRBV30 and J is TRBJ2-3; weak D call: TRBD2 (6 bases). This CDR3 region has 14 residues. Germline loops: CDR1 GTSNPN, CDR2 SVGIG (reference sequence). V lost 4 bases to trimming and J lost 0 bases, with 11 bases between them. CDR3 protein: CAWNLASSTDTQYF. In nucleotides, the CDR3 is TGTGCCTGGAATCTAGCGAGTAGCACAGATACGCAGTATTTT.

The CDR3 spells CSVEEGGETQYF. DNA for the CDR3: TGCAGCGTTGAAGAGGGGGGAGAGACCCAGTACTTC. This chain joins TRBV29-1 and TRBJ2-5, with a tentative D call TRBD2 (6 bases). Germline CDR1 SQVTM, CDR2 ANQGSEA. With 0 bases removed from V and 4 bases from J, the gap between germline ends came to 6 bases. CDR3 length: 12 residues.

The chain is built from TRBV12-2 and TRBJ2-1; the listed D gene, TRBD2, was not tested against the DNA. TRBV12-2 is noted as a pseudogene. This CDR3 contains 13 residues. CDR3 nucleotide sequence: TGTGCAAGTCCCCCTCCGGGGGTCGATGAGCAGTTCTTC. It yields the protein CASPPPGVDEQFF.

The V call is TRBV7-6, the J call TRBJ1-6; D gene ambiguous. Germline V gives CDR1 SGHVS, CDR2 FNYEAQ. The CDR3 is 15 residues long. Trimming cost V 1 base and J 7 bases, with 11 bases left between them. The CDR3 region has the DNA TGTGCCAGCAGCTTAGAGGGATCGGACAATTCACCCCTCCACTTT. Protein: CASSLEGSDNSPLHF.

This clone is a singleton in its sample. CDR3 coding DNA: TGCGCCAGCAGTCATTCTATTCTAGCGGGAGTGCCAACCTACGAGCAGTACTTC. Protein product: CASSHSILAGVPTYEQYF. The chain couples TRBV23-1 to TRBJ2-7; 10 bases are a match to TRBD2. TRBV23-1 is flagged as an ORF with uncertain function. This CDR3 spans 18 amino acids. Losses at the gene ends were 3 bases for V and 2 bases for J; bases not matched to a gene: 13.

V usage is TRBV5-1 and J usage is TRBJ2-3; D call uncertain. The CDR3 length is 15 residues. The germline CDR1 and CDR2 sequences are SGHRS and YFSETQ. Trimming cost V 4 bases and J 2 bases, with 14 bases left between them. Here the CDR3 DNA reads TGCGCCAGCAGCCCCAAGGGTTCTTCCACAGATACGCAGTATTTT. Its translation: CASSPKGSSTDTQYF.

This chain joins TRBV6-5 and TRBJ1-2, with 8 positions matching TRBD1. With 5 bases clipped from V and 0 bases from J, the junction kept 2 bases outside the gene matches. Germline V gene data show CDR1 as MNHEY and CDR2 as SVGAGI. CDR3 length: 14 residues. CDR3 residues: CASSRTGTNYGYTF. Here the CDR3 DNA reads TGTGCCAGCAGTCGGACAGGGACTAACTATGGCTACACCTTC.

This clone was counted only a few times. The chain is built from TRBV9 and TRBJ2-1, with D possibly TRBD2 on 5 matching bases. Germline-derived CDR1 and CDR2 are SGDLS and YYNGEE. The CDR3 sequence is 15 residues long. Trimming shortened V by 0 bases and J by 3 bases, and 10 bases separated the two germline ends. CDR3 sequence reads: CASSVEWELYNEQFF. The DNA for the CDR3 is TGTGCCAGCAGCGTAGAGTGGGAGCTCTACAATGAGCAGTTCTTC.

This rearrangement joins TRBV11-1 to TRBJ1-1, with no clear D. Deletions cut 4 bases from V and 5 bases from J, with 17 bases between. This CDR3 has 15 amino acids. In germline, CDR1 is SGHAT, CDR2 FQDESV (reference sequence). CDR3 DNA: TGTGCCAGCAGCTCCTTAGGTGAGGGTTGGACTGAAGCTTTCTTT. It translates to CASSSLGEGWTEAFF. The entire variable domain, with the rest obtained from reference TRBV11-1 and TRBJ1-1, is as follows: EAEVAQSPRYKITEKSQAVAFWCDPISGHATLYWYRQILGQGPELLVQFQDESVVDDSQLPKDRFSAERLKGVDSTLKIQPAELGDSAMYLCASSSLGEGWTEAFFGQGTRLTVV.

This chain joins TRBV7-9 and TRBJ2-3; D is unclear. The germline V gene encodes CDR1 SEHNR and CDR2 FQNEAQ (reference sequence). The CDR3 runs to 13 residues. Trimming removed 2 bases from V and 2 bases from J, with 5 bases in between. DNA of the CDR3: TGTGCCAGCAGCTTAAGGCCCACAGATACGCAGTATTTT. This encodes CASSLRPTDTQYF.

The chain combines TRBV10-2 with TRBJ2-3; D is unresolved. V was trimmed by 0 bases and J by 7 bases, leaving 8 bases between them. This CDR3 region has 13 residues. Germline values: CDR1 WSHSY, CDR2 SAAADI. Here the CDR3 reads CASSESTGNTQYF. Written as DNA, the CDR3 is TGCGCCAGCAGTGAGTCGACTGGGAATACGCAGTATTTT.

Turning to this clone: The sample has other DNA sequences that encode this CDR3 too. This chain links TRBV13 with TRBJ2-1; 8 bases fit TRBD2. V shed 5 bases, J shed 3 bases, and the junction held 6 bases outside the gene matches. There are 15 residues in the CDR3. CDR1 is PRHDT and CDR2 is FYEKMQ in the germline V gene (reference sequence). CDR3 bases: TGTGCCAGCAGCCTCAGCGGGAGCAGCTACAATGAGCAGTTCTTC. Encoded protein: CASSLSGSSYNEQFF.

The V gene is TRBV7-3, the J gene TRBJ1-1; D is perhaps TRBD1 (5 bases). This CDR3 comprises 14 residues. Germline V CDR1 and CDR2: SGHTA, FQGTGA. V lost 5 bases, J lost 1 base, and 11 bases lay in between. Here the CDR3 DNA reads TGTGCCAGCAGCGTTGGGACGGCGAACACTGAAGCTTTCTTT. Protein sequence: CASSVGTANTEAFF.

This clone was seen just once. This sequence joins TRBV2 and TRBJ1-1; D unresolved. V was shortened by 4 bases and J by 1 base, with 7 bases between the two germline ends. This CDR3 is 13 amino acids long. Germline-derived CDR1 and CDR2 are SNHLY and FYNNEI. For the CDR3, the DNA is TGTGCCAGCAGTGGACGGGAGAACACTGAAGCTTTCTTT. It is translated as CASSGRENTEAFF.

This chain connects TRBV9 to TRBJ2-6, with D tentatively TRBD2 (5 bases). The length of the CDR3 is 17 residues. V was cut by 4 bases and J by 0 bases, with 14 bases left in between. Germline-derived CDR1 and CDR2 are SGDLS and YYNGEE. This CDR3 reads CASSTNPGSSGANVLTF. The CDR3 region has the DNA TGTGCCAGCAGCACAAATCCTGGGAGCTCTGGGGCCAACGTCCTGACTTTC.

The chain joins TRBV9 to TRBJ2-1; 11 positions match TRBD1. The junction had 5 bases not matched to a gene; V was cut back by 3 bases and J by 15 bases. Germline CDR1 reads SGDLS; CDR2 reads YYNGEE. The CDR3 totals 12 residues. The CDR3, as DNA: TGTGCCAGCAGCGCGGACAGGGGGCGACCGTTCTTC. This codes for CASSADRGRPFF.

The chain carries TRBV9 and TRBJ1-1, with 7 bases identical to TRBD1. Germline-derived CDR1 and CDR2 are SGDLS and YYNGEE. The CDR3 length is 13 residues. J was trimmed by 7 bases and V by 0 bases; bases with no gene match: 3. The CDR3 coding sequence is TGTGCCAGCAGCGTAGGGGGACAGCATGAAGCTTTCTTT. Encoded protein: CASSVGGQHEAFF.

The V and J genes are TRBV4-2 and TRBJ1-2; 7 nucleotides align to TRBD1. Per germline, CDR1 LGHNA and CDR2 YNFKEQ. CDR3 length: 14 amino acids. V shed 4 bases and J 3 bases; nucleotides not matched to a gene: 5. CDR3 coding DNA: TGTGCCAGCAGCCCCCGAACAGGGGACTATGGCTACACCTTC. As protein: CASSPRTGDYGYTF.

Here the CDR3 DNA reads TGTGCCAGCGGCTCCGGGACAGGAGTCACAGATACGCAGTATTTT. This translates into CASGSGTGVTDTQYF. The chain recombines TRBV7-9 with TRBJ2-3, with 8 bases aligning to TRBD1. Germline lookup yields CDR1 SEHNR and CDR2 FQNEAQ (reference sequence). The CDR3 consists of 15 residues. After removal of 8 bases from V and 2 bases from J, the junction contained 9 bases not matched to a gene.

The chain couples TRBV9 to TRBJ2-3; 10 bases fit TRBD2. The CDR3 extends over 15 amino acids. Trimming at V came to 2 bases and at J to 1 base, leaving 1 base not matched to a gene. The germline V gene has CDR1 SGDLS and CDR2 YYNGEE. The CDR3, as DNA: TGTGCCAGCAGCGTGACTAGCGGGCGCACAGATACGCAGTATTTT. This sequence encodes CASSVTSGRTDTQYF.

The chain links TRBV30 to TRBJ1-2, with D unresolved. CDR1 is GTSNPN and CDR2 is SVGIG in the germline V gene (reference sequence). Trimming pared 6 bases from V and 4 bases from J, leaving 12 bases between. The CDR3 is made up of 12 amino acids. DNA for the CDR3: TGTGCCTGTTATGTAGGTTTCTATGGCTACACCTTC. Translating gives CACYVGFYGYTF.

The chain is built from TRBV28 and TRBJ2-2, with D possibly TRBD2 on 6 matching bases. Trimming took off 5 bases at V and 7 bases at J, with 17 bases between the two ends. The germline V gene encodes CDR1 MDHEN and CDR2 SYDVKM. This CDR3 is built from 15 residues. The CDR3 sequence is CASSPRGKGIGELFF. The CDR3, as DNA: TGTGCCAGCAGTCCGCGCGGGAAAGGAATCGGGGAGCTGTTTTTT.

The V gene is TRBV7-9, the J gene TRBJ2-7, with 7 positions matching TRBD2. There are 15 residues in the CDR3. V lost 5 bases to trimming and J lost 7 bases; unmatched junction nucleotides: 14. CDR1 is SEHNR and CDR2 is FQNEAQ in the germline V gene (reference sequence). CDR3 nucleotides: TGTGCCAGCAGCCTCAACCCGGGTCTCGGGGGGGAGCAGTACTTC. Encoded protein: CASSLNPGLGGEQYF.

The chain recombines TRBV27 with TRBJ1-2, with D unclear. V shed 5 bases and J shed 4 bases, with 11 bases lying between them. The CDR3 runs 13 residues. CDR1 is MNHEY and CDR2 is SMNVEV in the germline V gene (reference sequence). The CDR3 DNA follows: TGTGCCAGCAGTCACGGTTCCGGCTATGGCTACACCTTC. As protein: CASSHGSGYGYTF.

The rearrangement joins TRBV5-1 to TRBJ2-5; possible D gene TRBD2, 6 bases. Germline V gives CDR1 SGHRS, CDR2 YFSETQ. This CDR3 comprises 16 residues. V gave up 0 bases and J gave up 4 bases, with 16 bases separating them. This CDR3 is CASSLERGGLGETQYF. The DNA of the CDR3 is TGCGCCAGCAGCTTGGAGAGGGGAGGCCTAGGAGAGACCCAGTACTTC.